Following are 14 T cell receptor beta chains from one sample sequenced in a study of blood T cell repertoires in COVID-19. The method was immunoSEQ multiplex PCR; TCRdb's version includes in-frame clones alone and lacks a portion of them. The profile shows about 73,000 clones, roughly 79% of them singletons. The source material was peripheral blood. The receptors were sampled from an older woman with acute or convalescent COVID-19.

The chain links TRBV6-1 to TRBJ1-2, with 7 positions matching TRBD1. The CDR3 is made up of 14 amino acids. Trimming at V came to 2 bases and at J to 5 bases, leaving 5 bases not matched to a gene. Per the germline V gene, CDR1 is MNHNS and CDR2 is SASEGT. The CDR3 is CASSEYQGQYGYTF. Written as DNA, the CDR3 is TGTGCCAGCAGTGAATATCAGGGACAGTATGGCTACACCTTC.

The CDR3 nucleotides read TGTGCCAGCAGTGCGGGGGAGAACTATGGCTACACCTTC. Protein: CASSAGENYGYTF. The V call is TRBV6-4, the J call TRBJ1-2, with D possibly being TRBD1 (5 bases). From germline, CDR1 is MRHNA and CDR2 SNTAGT. V was shortened by 4 bases and J by 2 bases, with 8 bases between the two germline ends. The CDR3 totals 13 residues.

The chain joins TRBV7-2 to TRBJ1-6; no definite D call. V was shortened by 1 base and J by 6 bases, with 7 bases between the two germline ends. Germline lookup yields CDR1 SGHTA and CDR2 FQGNSA. This CDR3 has 14 residues. CDR3 bases: TGTGCCAGCAGCTTAGTTCAGGCTAATTCACCCCTCCACTTT. Encoded protein: CASSLVQANSPLHF.

The chain employs TRBV3-1 (or the pseudogene TRBV3-2) and TRBJ2-5, with TRBD1 as a possible D gene (6 bases). Germline V gene sequence: CDR1 LGHDT, CDR2 YNNKEL (reference sequence). This CDR3 spans 15 amino acids. V was pared by 1 base and J by 2 bases, with 11 bases between. The CDR3 nucleotides are TGTGCCAGCAGCCAAGCGAGGGACATTCAAGAGACCCAGTACTTC. Protein product: CASSQARDIQETQYF.

This clone was seen only a few times. J is TRBJ1-1 and V is TRBV18; 8 positions match TRBD1. Germline assignment: CDR1 KGHSH and CDR2 LQKENI. This CDR3 region has 16 residues. V dropped 4 bases and J dropped 0; count of bases not matched to a gene: 7. The CDR3 bases are TGTGCCAGCTCACTCGGGACAGGCGCCATGAACACTGAAGCTTTCTTT. This encodes CASSLGTGAMNTEAFF.

The chain uses TRBV27 and TRBJ2-7, with 9 bases that match TRBD1. CDR1 and CDR2 from the germline V gene are MNHEY and SMNVEV (reference sequence). This CDR3 is 15 amino acids long. V lost 4 bases, J lost 6 bases, and 10 bases stayed unmatched. The CDR3 here is CASSSPGQGEGEQYF. The CDR3 DNA reads TGTGCCAGCAGTTCCCCGGGACAGGGAGAGGGCGAGCAGTACTTC.

The chain links TRBV7-2 to TRBJ2-5; the match to TRBD2 covers 9 bases. V was clipped by 5 bases and J by 1 base; unmatched bases: 8. This CDR3 is 16 amino acids long. In germline, CDR1 is SGHTA, CDR2 FQGNSA. CDR3 amino acids: CASSPPGLAIQETQYF. In DNA, the CDR3 is TGTGCCAGCAGCCCGCCCGGACTAGCGATCCAAGAGACCCAGTACTTC.

The chain links TRBV18 to TRBJ2-6; 8 positions agree with TRBD1. This CDR3 contains 18 residues. The germline CDR1 and CDR2 sequences are KGHSH and LQKENI. The V segment lost 6 bases and the J segment 0 bases; nucleotides outside the gene matches: 10. CDR3 protein: CASSQGQVGSSGANVLTF. The CDR3 nucleotides read TGTGCCAGCTCCCAGGGACAGGTCGGGAGCTCTGGGGCCAACGTCCTGACTTTC.

The CDR3 DNA reads TGTGCCAGTAGTTCCCGGGAGGGAGGGTACGAGCAGTACTTC. The encoded protein is CASSSREGGYEQYF. V usage is TRBV19 and J usage is TRBJ2-7; 8 nucleotides agree with TRBD2. Germline CDR1 LNHDA, CDR2 SQIVND (reference sequence). V shed 5 bases and J 4 bases; nucleotides not matched to a gene: 7. CDR3 length: 14 amino acids.

V usage is TRBV28 and J usage is TRBJ2-5, with 9 bases fitting TRBD1. The length of the CDR3 is 15 residues. The V gene end was trimmed by 6 bases and the J gene end by 5 bases; junction bases not matched to a gene: 10. Germline V lookup: CDR1 MDHEN, CDR2 SYDVKM. The CDR3 sequence: CASRTSTGGLETQYF. The CDR3 nucleotides are TGTGCCAGCAGAACCTCTACAGGGGGCTTGGAGACCCAGTACTTC.

Details on this clone: Other DNA variants within this sample encode the same CDR3. The chain couples TRBV3-1 (or the pseudogene TRBV3-2) to TRBJ2-3; a weak D match, TRBD2 (6 bases). Germline CDR1 and CDR2: LGHDT and YNNKEL (reference sequence). The CDR3 spans 13 residues. V was clipped by 5 bases and J by 5 bases, with 11 bases between them. The CDR3 here is CASSLATRDTQYF. The CDR3 DNA reads TGTGCCAGCAGCTTAGCGACTAGAGATACGCAGTATTTT.

This clone was recorded only once. V is TRBV6-6 and J is TRBJ1-2, with 10 bases matching TRBD1. J was trimmed by 3 bases and V by 5 bases; bases with no gene match: 3. The CDR3 is 14 amino acids. Looked up from germline, CDR1 is MNHNY and CDR2 is SVGAGI (reference sequence). CDR3 protein: CASSPGQGYYGYTF. The CDR3 DNA follows: TGTGCCAGCAGTCCGGGACAGGGGTACTATGGCTACACCTTC.

The chain uses TRBV28 and TRBJ2-3; perhaps TRBD1 as D (7 bases). Trimming cost V 4 bases and J 1 base, with 15 bases left between them. The CDR3 spans 16 residues. The germline V gene encodes CDR1 MDHEN and CDR2 SYDVKM. CDR3: CASSSPQGEGTDTQYF. Written as DNA, the CDR3 is TGTGCCAGCAGTTCACCCCAGGGGGAGGGCACAGATACGCAGTATTTT. Variable domain in full (rest from reference TRBV28 and TRBJ2-3): DVKVTQSSRYLVKRTGEKVFLECVQDMDHENMFWYRQDPGLGLRLIYFSYDVKMKEKGDIPEGYSVSREKKERFSLILESASTNQTSMYLCASSSPQGEGTDTQYFGPGTRLTVL.

Only one count was recorded for this clone. The gene calls are TRBV5-1 and TRBJ2-1; TRBD2 matches at 7 bases. Germline assignment: CDR1 SGHRS and CDR2 YFSETQ. The CDR3 totals 15 residues. Trimming removed 0 bases from V and 1 base from J; junction bases left unmatched: 1. The CDR3 DNA follows: TGCGCCAGCAGCTTGGTTAGCGGGTCCTACAATGAGCAGTTCTTC. Encoded protein: CASSLVSGSYNEQFF. Full variable domain (outside the CDR3, taken from reference TRBV5-1 and TRBJ2-1): KAGVTQTPRYLIKTRGQQVTLSCSPISGHRSVSWYQQTPGQGLQFLFEYFSETQRNKGNFPGRFSGRQFSNSRSEMNVSTLELGDSALYLCASSLVSGSYNEQFFGPGTRLTVL.